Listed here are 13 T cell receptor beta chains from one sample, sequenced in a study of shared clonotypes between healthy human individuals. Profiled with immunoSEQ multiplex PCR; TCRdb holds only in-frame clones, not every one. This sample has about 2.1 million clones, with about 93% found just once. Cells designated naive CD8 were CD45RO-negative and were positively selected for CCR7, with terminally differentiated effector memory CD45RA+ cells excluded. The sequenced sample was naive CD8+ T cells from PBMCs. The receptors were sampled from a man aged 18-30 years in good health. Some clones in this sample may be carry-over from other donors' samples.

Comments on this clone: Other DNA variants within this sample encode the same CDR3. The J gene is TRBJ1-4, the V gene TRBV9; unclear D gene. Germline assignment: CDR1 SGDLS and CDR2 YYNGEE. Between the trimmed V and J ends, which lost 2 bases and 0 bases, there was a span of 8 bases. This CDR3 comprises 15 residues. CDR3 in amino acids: CASSVGGSTNEKLFF. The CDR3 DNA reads TGTGCCAGCAGCGTTGGTGGTTCAACTAATGAAAAACTGTTTTTT.

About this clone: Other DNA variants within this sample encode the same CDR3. CDR3 bases: TGTGCCAGCAGCATCAGCGGGAGAGGATACGAGCAGTACTTC. It yields the protein CASSISGRGYEQYF. J is TRBJ2-7 and V is TRBV7-9; TRBD2 matches 8 bases. The CDR3 runs to 14 residues. In germline, CDR1 is SEHNR, CDR2 FQNEAQ (reference sequence). V was pared by 5 bases and J by 4 bases, with 7 bases of the junction left unmatched.

The CDR3 sequence is CASSEAWEGRGETQYF. Written as DNA, the CDR3 is TGTGCCAGCAGTGAAGCTTGGGAGGGCCGGGGAGAGACCCAGTACTTC. This sequence joins TRBV2 and TRBJ2-5; the match to TRBD2 covers 7 bases. Per germline, CDR1 SNHLY and CDR2 FYNNEI. Trimming at V came to 0 bases and at J to 4 bases, leaving 8 bases not matched to a gene. The CDR3 consists of 16 residues.

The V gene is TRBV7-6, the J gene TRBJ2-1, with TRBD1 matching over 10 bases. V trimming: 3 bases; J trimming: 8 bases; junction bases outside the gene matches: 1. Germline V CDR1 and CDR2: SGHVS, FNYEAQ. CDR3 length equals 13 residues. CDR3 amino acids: CASSFGTGDEQFF. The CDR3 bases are TGTGCCAGCAGCTTTGGGACAGGGGATGAGCAGTTCTTC.

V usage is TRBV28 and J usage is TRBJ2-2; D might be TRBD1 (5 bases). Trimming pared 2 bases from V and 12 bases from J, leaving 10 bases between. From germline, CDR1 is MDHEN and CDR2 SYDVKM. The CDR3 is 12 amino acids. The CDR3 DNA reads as TGTGCCAGCAGTTTAGGGGCGAGGAAGCTGTTTTTT. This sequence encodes CASSLGARKLFF.

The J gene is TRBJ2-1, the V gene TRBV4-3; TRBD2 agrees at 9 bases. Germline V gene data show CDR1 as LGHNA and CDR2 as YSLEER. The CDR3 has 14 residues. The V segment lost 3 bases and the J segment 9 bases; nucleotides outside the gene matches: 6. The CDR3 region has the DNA TGCGCCAGCAGCCACGGTTGGCGGGAGGGTGAGCAGTTCTTC. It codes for CASSHGWREGEQFF.

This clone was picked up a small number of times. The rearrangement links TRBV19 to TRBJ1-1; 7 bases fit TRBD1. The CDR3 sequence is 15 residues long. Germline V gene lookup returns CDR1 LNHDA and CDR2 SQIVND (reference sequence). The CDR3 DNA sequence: TGTGCAGCCCGAAGGGAGGGGGCAAAGAACACTGAAGCTTTCTTT. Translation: CAARREGAKNTEAFF. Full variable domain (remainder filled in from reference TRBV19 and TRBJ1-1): DGGITQSPKYLFRKEGQNVTLSCEQNLNHDAMYWYRQDPGQGLRLIYYSQIVNDFQKGDIAEGYSVSREKKESFPLTVTSAQKNPTAFYLCAARREGAKNTEAFFGQGTRLTVV.

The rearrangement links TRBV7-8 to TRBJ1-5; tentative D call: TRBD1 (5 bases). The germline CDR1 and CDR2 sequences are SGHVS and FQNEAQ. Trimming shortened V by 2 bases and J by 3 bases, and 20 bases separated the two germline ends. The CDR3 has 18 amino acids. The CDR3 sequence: CASSLFGGTGALNQPQHF. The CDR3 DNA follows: TGTGCCAGCAGCTTATTCGGGGGGACCGGAGCTCTCAATCAGCCCCAGCATTTT.

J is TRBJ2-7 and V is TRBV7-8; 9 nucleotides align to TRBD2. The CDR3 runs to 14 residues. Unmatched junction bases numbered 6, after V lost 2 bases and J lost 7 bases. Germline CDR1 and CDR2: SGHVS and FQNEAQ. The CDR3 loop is CASSLLAGEVEQYF. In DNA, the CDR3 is TGTGCCAGCAGCTTATTAGCGGGAGAGGTGGAGCAGTACTTC. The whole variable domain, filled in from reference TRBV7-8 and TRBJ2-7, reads GAGVSQSPRYKVAKRGQDVALRCDPISGHVSLFWYQQALGQGPEFLTYFQNEAQLDKSGLPSDRFFAERPEGSVSTLKIQRTQQEDSAVYLCASSLLAGEVEQYFGPGTRLTVT.

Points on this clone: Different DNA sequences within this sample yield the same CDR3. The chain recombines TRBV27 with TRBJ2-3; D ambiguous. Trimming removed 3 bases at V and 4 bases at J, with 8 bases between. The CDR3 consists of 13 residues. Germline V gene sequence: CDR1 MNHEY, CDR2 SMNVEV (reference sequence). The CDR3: CASSLGLADTQYF. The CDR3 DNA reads TGTGCCAGCAGTTTGGGCCTAGCAGATACGCAGTATTTT.

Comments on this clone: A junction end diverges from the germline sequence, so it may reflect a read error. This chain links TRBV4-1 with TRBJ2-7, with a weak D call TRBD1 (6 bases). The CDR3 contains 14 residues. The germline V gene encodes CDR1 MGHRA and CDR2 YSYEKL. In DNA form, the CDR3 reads TGCGCCAGCAGCCAAGATGATATCCGGGGACAAGTGGACTTC. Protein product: CASSQDDIRGQVDF.

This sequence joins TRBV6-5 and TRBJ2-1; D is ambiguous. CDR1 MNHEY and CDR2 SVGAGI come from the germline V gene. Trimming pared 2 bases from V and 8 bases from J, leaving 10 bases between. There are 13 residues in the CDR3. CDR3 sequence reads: CASSYRSSHEQFF. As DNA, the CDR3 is TGTGCCAGCAGTTACCGTAGCTCCCATGAGCAGTTCTTC.

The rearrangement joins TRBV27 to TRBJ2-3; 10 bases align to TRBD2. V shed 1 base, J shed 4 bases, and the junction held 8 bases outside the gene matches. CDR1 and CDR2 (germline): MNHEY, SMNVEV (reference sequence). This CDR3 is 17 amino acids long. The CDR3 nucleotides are TGTGCCAGCAGTTTATTAAAGCGGGAGGGGGTCCCAGATACGCAGTATTTT. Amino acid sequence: CASSLLKREGVPDTQYF.